Shown below are 21 T cell receptor beta chains from a single sample sequenced in a study of T cells in Graves' hyperthyroidism and ophthalmopathy. Amplification yielded TCR beta CDR3 regions, with RNA transcripts as the source. Primed by the HTBI set, a first-round RT-PCR was run on the TCR CDR3. TCRdb reprocessed the multiplex PCR reads via MiXCR and lists one record per CDR3 protein. The sample includes 450,000 to 500,000 distinct CDR3 sequences, 20% to 25% of them seen just once. Sample: blood. The receptors originated from a woman in her 70s with Graves' ophthalmopathy.

This rearrangement joins TRBV11-2 to TRBJ2-6, with D possibly being TRBD1 (6 bases). V was trimmed by 1 base and J by 4 bases, leaving 14 bases between them. CDR1 is SGHAT, CDR2 FQNNGV, per germline. This CDR3 has 17 amino acids. The CDR3 coding sequence is TGTGCCAGCAGCTTAGGAGGGGCCGGGACAGGGGCCAACGTCCTGACTTTC. Its protein is CASSLGGAGTGANVLTF.

J is TRBJ1-4 and V is TRBV30; TRBD1 matches 8 bases. Germline lookup yields CDR1 GTSNPN and CDR2 SVGIG (reference sequence). J gave up 6 bases and V 2 bases, and 5 bases lay outside the gene matches. This CDR3 comprises 14 residues. The DNA of the CDR3 is TGTGCCTGGAGTCCTGGCAGGGGGCATGAAAAACTGTTTTTT. Encoded protein: CAWSPGRGHEKLFF.

This clonotype was seen many times. The chain has TRBV19 and TRBJ2-2; maybe TRBD1 (6 bases). CDR1 and CDR2 from the germline V gene are LNHDA and SQIVND (reference sequence). CDR3 length: 16 amino acids. Deletions cut 4 bases from V and 1 base from J, with 13 bases between. The CDR3 DNA follows: TGTGCCAGTAGTACGAGGGACACCCTGAACACCGGGGAGCTGTTTTTT. Its protein is CASSTRDTLNTGELFF. The variable domain in full, completed from reference TRBV19 and TRBJ2-2, reads DGGITQSPKYLFRKEGQNVTLSCEQNLNHDAMYWYRQDPGQGLRLIYYSQIVNDFQKGDIAEGYSVSREKKESFPLTVTSAQKNPTAFYLCASSTRDTLNTGELFFGEGSRLTVL.

This clonotype was seen more than once but under ten times. V and J are TRBV28 and TRBJ2-4, with 10 bases matching TRBD1. The V gene's germline CDR1 is MDHEN and CDR2 SYDVKM. There are 15 residues in the CDR3. Germline trimming cut 2 bases from V and 4 bases from J; bases unmatched to any gene: 2. This chain's CDR3 is CASSLGGQGKNIQYF. The CDR3 nucleotides are TGTGCCAGCAGTTTAGGGGGACAGGGGAAAAACATTCAGTACTTC.

J is TRBJ1-6 and V is TRBV6-2 or TRBV6-3; 9 bases agree with TRBD1. The CDR3 covers 14 residues. V was clipped by 6 bases and J by 9 bases; unmatched bases: 6. Germline lookup yields CDR1 MNHEY and CDR2 SVGEGT. The CDR3 bases are TGTGCCAGCAGGGAGGGACAGGGTGGTTCACCCCTCCACTTT. Amino acids: CASREGQGGSPLHF.

The chain couples TRBV12-3 or TRBV12-4 to TRBJ2-3, with 7 positions matching TRBD2. J was trimmed by 5 bases and V by 4 bases; bases with no gene match: 9. The CDR3 is 15 amino acids. The CDR3: CASSSLGRERDTQYF. In DNA form, the CDR3 reads TGTGCCAGCAGTTCCCTGGGGCGGGAGAGAGATACGCAGTATTTT.

This clonotype was picked up a small number of times. The CDR3 region has the DNA TGTGCCTGGAGGGACGGGCGAAACACTGAAGCTTTCTTT. This sequence encodes CAWRDGRNTEAFF. The J gene is TRBJ1-1, the V gene TRBV30; D is uncertain. Germline V gives CDR1 GTSNPN, CDR2 SVGIG (reference sequence). This CDR3 has 13 residues. V was clipped by 3 bases and J by 2 bases, with 10 bases between them.

This clonotype occurred a few times. The chain couples TRBV7-2 to TRBJ1-2; D is unclear. Germline CDR1 SGHTA, CDR2 FQGNSA. V gave up 7 bases and J gave up 4 bases, with 13 bases separating them. CDR3 length: 13 residues. CDR3: CASIKGMGYGYTF. Written as DNA, the CDR3 is TGTGCCAGCATAAAAGGAATGGGCTATGGCTACACCTTC.

The rearrangement joins TRBV6-1 to TRBJ2-7; 12 bases are a match to TRBD2. The CDR3 totals 14 residues. The germline V gene encodes CDR1 MNHNS and CDR2 SASEGT. Trimming cost V 7 bases and J 5 bases; bases outside gene matches: 6. CDR3 amino acids: CASTPTSGGDEQYF. DNA of the CDR3: TGTGCCAGCACCCCGACTAGCGGGGGAGACGAGCAGTACTTC.

The chain has TRBV5-8 and TRBJ2-7; weak D call: TRBD1 (6 bases). The V and J ends lost 4 bases and 2 bases respectively, with 16 bases between them. CDR3 size: 15 residues. Germline-derived CDR1 and CDR2 are SGHTS and YDEGEE. CDR3 residues: CASSPSGANPYEQYF. CDR3 in DNA: TGTGCCAGCAGCCCGTCAGGGGCAAACCCCTACGAGCAGTACTTC.

This chain connects TRBV7-8 to TRBJ1-3; no definite D call. The CDR3 is made up of 12 amino acids. V was clipped by 7 bases and J by 4 bases, with 8 bases between them. Germline V CDR1 and CDR2: SGHVS, FQNEAQ. The CDR3 DNA is TGTGCCAGCACCCTAGGGGGAAACACCATATATTTT. Translation: CASTLGGNTIYF.

The chain links TRBV27 to TRBJ1-5; 9 bases map to TRBD1. The CDR3 consists of 16 residues. Germline CDR1 reads MNHEY; CDR2 reads SMNVEV (reference sequence). V lost 6 bases, J lost 2 bases, and 8 bases stayed unmatched. This chain's CDR3 is CASRLNRGLGNQPQHF. CDR3 bases: TGTGCCAGCAGATTGAACAGGGGGCTTGGCAATCAGCCCCAGCATTTT.

The V call is TRBV29-1, the J call TRBJ2-7; D is ambiguous. CDR3 length equals 11 residues. The germline V gene has CDR1 SQVTM and CDR2 ANQGSEA. V was pared by 2 bases and J by 4 bases, with 6 bases between. This CDR3 is CSVEFRYEQYF. CDR3 nucleotides: TGCAGCGTTGAATTCCGGTACGAGCAGTACTTC.

This clonotype occurred a few times. The chain links TRBV12-3 or TRBV12-4 to TRBJ2-2; the D is unclear. The CDR3 is 13 amino acids. Trimming pared 1 base from V and 6 bases from J, leaving 6 bases between. For the CDR3, the DNA is TGTGCCAGCAGTTTAGGAGTATCCGGGGAGCTGTTTTTT. Its translation is CASSLGVSGELFF.

This clonotype was found a few times. The V gene is TRBV4-3, the J gene TRBJ2-3; the match to TRBD1 covers 9 bases. This CDR3 spans 16 amino acids. V dropped 0 bases and J dropped 1; count of bases not matched to a gene: 2. Germline loops: CDR1 LGHNA, CDR2 YSLEER. The CDR3 bases are TGCGCCAGCAGCCAAGATTGGACAGGGGGCACAGATACGCAGTATTTT. Protein sequence: CASSQDWTGGTDTQYF.

The chain links TRBV3-1 to TRBJ1-3; D not resolved. The CDR3 totals 15 residues. Trimming stripped 2 bases from V and 3 bases from J, with 11 bases between. From germline, CDR1 is LGHDT and CDR2 YNNKEL (reference sequence). The CDR3 DNA sequence: TGTGCCAGCAGCCAATATCCCTCCGTTGGAAACACCATATATTTT. Translating gives CASSQYPSVGNTIYF.

V and J are TRBV6-1 and TRBJ2-7; D not certain. The CDR3 is 11 residues long. From germline, CDR1 is MNHNS and CDR2 SASEGT. V lost 7 bases to trimming and J lost 7 bases, with 11 bases between them. DNA of the CDR3: TGTGCCAGCACCATAGGGTGGGAGCAGTACTTC. It codes for CASTIGWEQYF.

This clonotype was detected many times. V usage is TRBV12-3 or TRBV12-4 and J usage is TRBJ2-3; possibly TRBD2 for D (7 bases). This CDR3 contains 15 residues. Trimming removed 6 bases from V and 4 bases from J, with 17 bases in between. As DNA, the CDR3 is TGTGCCAGCAGCCCGGGGGGCGGGAGTGCAGATACGCAGTATTTT. Translation: CASSPGGGSADTQYF.

The CDR3 nucleotides are TGTGCCTGGGCCCCCGGGGGGTTTCAAGAGACCCAGTACTTC. The encoded protein is CAWAPGGFQETQYF. The chain uses TRBV30 and TRBJ2-5, with 7 bases lining up with TRBD2. This CDR3 contains 14 residues. Germline assignment: CDR1 GTSNPN and CDR2 SVGIG (reference sequence). After removal of 5 bases from V and 2 bases from J, the junction contained 8 bases not matched to a gene.

This clonotype was seen many times. The rearrangement joins TRBV12-3 or TRBV12-4 to TRBJ2-7; weak D call: TRBD2 (6 bases). This CDR3 has 13 amino acids. Between the trimmed V and J ends, which lost 5 bases and 7 bases, there was a span of 15 bases. The chain's CDR3 is CASSRGASGEQYF. CDR3 in DNA: TGTGCCAGCAGTCGCGGGGCCAGCGGAGAGCAGTACTTC.

The chain couples TRBV2 to TRBJ1-5, with unresolved D. CDR3 length: 12 residues. Germline V gene data show CDR1 as SNHLY and CDR2 as FYNNEI. The V gene lost 6 bases and the J gene lost 5 bases, with 8 bases spanning the gap. The CDR3 sequence is CASRGNDQPQHF. CDR3 nucleotides: TGTGCCAGCAGAGGAAACGATCAGCCCCAGCATTTT.